This entry concerns a single TCR beta chain. The antigen is not known. Germline lookup yields CDR1 SQVTM and CDR2 ANQGSEA. The V gene end was trimmed by 6 bases and the J gene end by 3 bases; junction bases not matched to a gene: 6. This CDR3 is built from 13 residues. This entry comes from a study of human T cells and chemical hapten exposure. Study-wide context: In the sensitization step, 2% DPC was placed on roughly 2 cm by roughly 2 cm of upper inner arm skin.

Time point denoted: pre-sensitization, week 0. Described treatment: therapeutic diphenylcyclopropenone sensitization with weekly scalp DPC. Study-level results: Expanded TCRs created a significantly greater count of big CDR3 similarity clusters than controls did. Every donor had alopecia, and their immune response may therefore differ from healthy people's.

TCRdb analysed the RACE reads with MiXCR anew, one entry per CDR3 protein. Among 250,000 or so distinct CDR3 sequences listed, about 8.6% were seen once. The TCR was taken from a woman between 35 and 50 years old with alopecia areata. Some clones in this sample may be carry-over from other donors' samples. The chain recombines TRBV29-1 with TRBJ2-7; TRBD1 matches at 9 bases. Sequenced material: whole blood, taken in connection with sensitization to the hapten diphenylcyclopropenone (DPC). CDR3 sequence reads: CSVRTGDIYEQYF. The CDR3 DNA follows: TGCAGCGTGAGGACAGGGGATATCTACGAGCAGTACTTC.